This T cell receptor (beta chain) originates from a study of response to subunit inactivated influenza vaccine. Study-wide findings and caveats: Seasonal influenza vaccination, on each occasion, was suggested by the authors to recruit few new T cells.

V lost 1 base to trimming and J lost 6 bases; unmatched junction nucleotides: 8. This CDR3 is 15 amino acids long. The germline CDR1 and CDR2 sequences are DFQATT and SNEGSKA (reference sequence). In TCRdb, the RT-PCR reads were re-called with MiXCR into one record per CDR3 protein. The data hold 630,000 or so distinct CDR3 sequences, with about 15% observed a single time. As to this clonotype: Its target is unknown.

Source: PBMCs from blood, taken roughly 13 days after vaccination. This TCR derives from a man aged 45 to 65 who received an inactivated influenza vaccine. The gene calls are TRBV20-1 and TRBJ2-1, with 8 bases identical to TRBD2. DNA of the CDR3: TGCAGTGCTAGAGCGGTGACTAGCGCTTCCAATGAGCAGTTCTTC. This translates into CSARAVTSASNEQFF.